Below are 19 T cell receptor beta chains sequenced from a single sample in a study of T cell repertoires in cytomegalovirus infection. These TCRs are of unknown antigen specificity. TCRdb re-analysed the reads in MiXCR, keeping a single row per CDR3 protein. The sample carries approximately 730,000 distinct CDR3 sequences, about 30% recorded once. Material: cultured PBMCs, obtained from culture after CMV antigen stimulation. All receptors derive from a human donor in good health (CMV status not recorded). Some clones in this sample may be carry-over from other donors' samples.

J is TRBJ2-7 and V is TRBV19; tentatively, D is TRBD2 (5 bases). The CDR3 has 11 residues. V was pared by 10 bases and J by 1 base, with 8 bases between. Germline V gene sequence: CDR1 LNHDA, CDR2 SQIVND (reference sequence). CDR3 DNA sequence: TGTGCCACCGGACTTTCCTACGAGCAGTACTTC. Translating gives CATGLSYEQYF.

This clonotype was detected a few times. CDR3 protein: CASRNPGLAVQTQYF. The CDR3 coding sequence is TGTGCCAGCAGAAATCCCGGACTAGCGGTTCAGACCCAGTACTTC. V is TRBV11-2 and J is TRBJ2-5, with 10 bases lining up with TRBD2. The CDR3 is 15 amino acids. V gave up 6 bases and J gave up 6 bases; unmatched junction bases: 10. CDR1 is SGHAT and CDR2 is FQNNGV in the germline V gene.

This clonotype was detected once. V and J are TRBV2 and TRBJ1-4; TRBD1 agrees at 7 bases. Germline loops: CDR1 SNHLY, CDR2 FYNNEI. V gave up 10 bases and J gave up 4 bases; unmatched junction bases: 6. The CDR3 sequence is 13 residues long. Here the CDR3 DNA reads TGTGCCACCACAGGGGACTATAATGAAAAACTGTTTTTT. Translating gives CATTGDYNEKLFF.

This clonotype has more than one count but fewer than ten. V gene TRBV7-2 combines with J gene TRBJ2-5; 9 bases align to TRBD2. V lost 3 bases and J lost 2; bases outside the gene matches: 7. The CDR3 length is 16 residues. CDR1 is SGHTA, CDR2 FQGNSA, per germline. The CDR3 region is CASSFLGSGGQETQYF. CDR3 nucleotides: TGTGCCAGCAGCTTCCTGGGTAGCGGGGGACAAGAGACCCAGTACTTC.

This clonotype was counted at least ten times. The V gene is TRBV6-1, the J gene TRBJ2-4; D is unclear. This CDR3 spans 16 amino acids. V was cut by 2 bases and J by 0 bases, with 11 bases left in between. Germline CDR1 is MNHNS and CDR2 is SASEGT. The CDR3 region has the DNA TGTGCCAGCAGTGAAACACAGAGTCTAGCCAAAAACATTCAGTACTTC. Its protein product is CASSETQSLAKNIQYF.

The chain combines TRBV28 with TRBJ1-3; 8 bases are a match to TRBD1. This CDR3 spans 16 amino acids. Unmatched junction bases numbered 8, after V lost 4 bases and J lost 3 bases. Per germline, CDR1 MDHEN and CDR2 SYDVKM. The CDR3 sequence is CASSSFGQGFGNTIYF. The CDR3 DNA is TGTGCCAGCAGTTCATTCGGACAGGGCTTTGGAAACACCATATATTTT. The full variable domain, rest sourced from reference TRBV28 and TRBJ1-3, is DVKVTQSSRYLVKRTGEKVFLECVQDMDHENMFWYRQDPGLGLRLIYFSYDVKMKEKGDIPEGYSVSREKKERFSLILESASTNQTSMYLCASSSFGQGFGNTIYFGEGSWLTVV.

The CDR3 nucleotides are TGCGCCAGCAGCTTCAGGGGACAGGGGCCGGAATTGAACACTGAAGCTTTCTTT. Protein product: CASSFRGQGPELNTEAFF. The rearrangement links TRBV5-1 to TRBJ1-1; 10 nucleotides line up with TRBD1. V lost 2 bases, J lost 0 bases, and 10 bases stayed unmatched. This CDR3 is built from 18 residues. Germline V lookup: CDR1 SGHRS, CDR2 YFSETQ.

This clonotype was counted only a few times. The chain couples TRBV10-3 to TRBJ2-1; 9 bases fit TRBD2. After removal of 8 bases from V and 8 bases from J, the junction contained 7 bases not matched to a gene. This CDR3 is 13 amino acids long. CDR1 and CDR2 (germline): ENHRY, SYGVKD. The CDR3, as DNA: TGTGCCATCGCCGGGACTAGCAACCATGAGCAGTTCTTC. It is translated as CAIAGTSNHEQFF.

The chain joins TRBV7-9 to TRBJ2-1; 8 nucleotides line up with TRBD2. V lost 8 bases to trimming and J lost 0 bases; unmatched junction nucleotides: 3. Germline values: CDR1 SEHNR, CDR2 FQNEAQ (reference sequence). The length of the CDR3 is 14 residues. The CDR3 is CASQLAVSYNEQFF. CDR3 nucleotides: TGTGCCAGCCAACTAGCGGTCTCCTACAATGAGCAGTTCTTC.

This clonotype occurred many times. The chain is built from TRBV7-2 and TRBJ2-5, with D perhaps TRBD2 (6 bases). This CDR3 is 11 amino acids long. In germline, CDR1 is SGHTA, CDR2 FQGNSA. V lost 6 bases, J lost 14 bases, and 16 bases lay in between. The CDR3 is CASSAGPDFYF. For the CDR3, the DNA is TGTGCCAGCAGTGCGGGGCCTGATTTCTACTTC. Full variable domain (remainder filled in from reference TRBV7-2 and TRBJ2-5): GAGVSQSPSNKVTEKGKDVELRCDPISGHTALYWYRQSLGQGLEFLIYFQGNSAPDKSGLPSDRFSAERTGGSVSTLTIQRTQQEDSAVYLCASSAGPDFYFGPGTRLLVL.

V usage is TRBV28 and J usage is TRBJ1-1, with D tentatively TRBD1 (5 bases). Germline V CDR1 and CDR2: MDHEN, SYDVKM. CDR3 length: 16 amino acids. Trimming removed 3 bases from V and 3 bases from J, with 17 bases in between. The CDR3 DNA is TGTGCCAGCAGTTTCCCGGGGCACGGGGGACACACTGAAGCTTTCTTT. This encodes CASSFPGHGGHTEAFF.

This clonotype occurred once. This chain joins TRBV12-3 or TRBV12-4 and TRBJ1-6; 7 bases align to TRBD1. V gave up 6 bases and J gave up 11 bases; unmatched junction bases: 10. The CDR3 consists of 14 residues. The CDR3, as DNA: TGTGCCAGCAGCTCCGGGACAGAGTCGCCACCCCTCCACTTT. Protein sequence: CASSSGTESPPLHF.

V usage is TRBV12-3 or TRBV12-4 and J usage is TRBJ1-3, with D maybe TRBD1 (6 bases). This CDR3 has 14 residues. Trimming cost V 9 bases and J 2 bases, with 14 bases left between them. The CDR3 nucleotides read TGTGCCAGTGATCCGGAGGGGGCTGGAAACACCATATATTTT. It specifies CASDPEGAGNTIYF.

This chain links TRBV12-3 or TRBV12-4 with TRBJ1-1; TRBD1 agrees at 7 bases. The V segment lost 8 bases and the J segment 3 bases; nucleotides outside the gene matches: 15. The CDR3 totals 16 residues. The CDR3, as DNA: TGTGCCAGCGCCCCCACCACCGGACAGGCGGACACTGAAGCTTTCTTT. Translated: CASAPTTGQADTEAFF.

This clonotype was counted a few times. The chain recombines TRBV5-1 with TRBJ2-3; 10 nucleotides match TRBD2. The CDR3 sequence is 17 residues long. The V and J ends lost 0 bases and 0 bases, in that order; junction bases with no gene match: 4. The germline gives CDR1 SGHRS, CDR2 YFSETQ. DNA of the CDR3: TGCGCCAGCAGCTTGGCTAGCGGGGGTGGTAGCACAGATACGCAGTATTTT. Amino acids: CASSLASGGGSTDTQYF.

This clonotype was counted only a few times. The genes are TRBV5-1 and TRBJ2-5; D might be TRBD2 (5 bases). Germline CDR1 is SGHRS and CDR2 is YFSETQ. V lost 4 bases and J 2 bases, leaving 18 bases between the germline ends. CDR3 length equals 16 residues. CDR3 nucleotides: TGCGCCAGCAGCCTCCCAACGGGGTCGACTCAAGAGACCCAGTACTTC. It specifies CASSLPTGSTQETQYF.

The chain has TRBV10-3 and TRBJ2-1; a possible D gene is TRBD2 (5 bases). The CDR3 has 12 residues. Deletions cut 4 bases from V and 8 bases from J, with 9 bases between. Germline values: CDR1 ENHRY, CDR2 SYGVKD. The CDR3 DNA sequence: TGTGCCATCAGTGGTAGCGCGGATGAGCAGTTCTTC. This encodes CAISGSADEQFF.

This clonotype has only a few counts. CDR3 protein: CASSYEPGQVYMNTEAFF. Written as DNA, the CDR3 is TGTGCCAGCAGTTACGAACCGGGACAGGTGTACATGAACACTGAAGCTTTCTTT. The rearrangement joins TRBV6-5 to TRBJ1-1; TRBD1 matches 8 bases. The CDR3 loop spans 18 amino acids. J was trimmed by 0 bases and V by 2 bases; bases with no gene match: 11. CDR1 MNHEY and CDR2 SVGAGI come from the germline V gene.

The genes are TRBV12-3 or TRBV12-4 and TRBJ2-1; 9 positions match TRBD2. The CDR3 runs to 19 residues. V shed 2 bases and J 7 bases; nucleotides not matched to a gene: 18. CDR3 sequence (DNA): TGTGCCAGCAGTTTATCATTTAGAATAGCGGGAGAGAGAGGGAATGAGCAGTTCTTC. Translating gives CASSLSFRIAGERGNEQFF.